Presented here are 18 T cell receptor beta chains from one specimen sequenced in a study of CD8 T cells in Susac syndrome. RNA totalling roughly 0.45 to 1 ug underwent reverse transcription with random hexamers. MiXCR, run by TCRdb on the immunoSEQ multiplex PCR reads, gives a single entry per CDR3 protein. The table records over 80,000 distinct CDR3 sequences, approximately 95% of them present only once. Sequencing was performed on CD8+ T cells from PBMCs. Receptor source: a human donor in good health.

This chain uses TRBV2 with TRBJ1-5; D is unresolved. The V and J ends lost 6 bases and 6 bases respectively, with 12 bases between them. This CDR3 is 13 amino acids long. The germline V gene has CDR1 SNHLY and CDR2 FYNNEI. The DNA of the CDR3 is TGTGCCAGCAGGGAATACATAGGTCAGCCCCAGCATTTT. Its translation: CASREYIGQPQHF.

CDR3 loop: CASSLSRMTGDSNQPQHF. CDR3 nucleotides: TGCGCCAGCAGTCTCTCAAGAATGACAGGGGATAGCAATCAGCCCCAGCATTTT. This chain connects TRBV23-1 to TRBJ1-5; 8 positions match TRBD1. TRBV23-1 falls under the ORF class, with uncertain function. The CDR3 runs to 18 residues. After removal of 4 bases from V and 0 bases from J, the junction contained 11 bases not matched to a gene.

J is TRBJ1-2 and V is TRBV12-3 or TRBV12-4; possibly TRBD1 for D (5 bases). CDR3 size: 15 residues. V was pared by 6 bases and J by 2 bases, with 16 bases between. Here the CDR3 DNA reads TGTGCCAGCAGCTCGTCGCGGGACGTGAACTATGGCTACACCTTC. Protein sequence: CASSSSRDVNYGYTF.

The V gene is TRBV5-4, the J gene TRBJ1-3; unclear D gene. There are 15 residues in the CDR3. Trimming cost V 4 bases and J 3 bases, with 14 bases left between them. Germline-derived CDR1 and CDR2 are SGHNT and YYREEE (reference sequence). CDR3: CASSLPWPGGNTIYF. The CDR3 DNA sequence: TGTGCCAGCAGCCTCCCATGGCCGGGTGGAAACACCATATATTTT.

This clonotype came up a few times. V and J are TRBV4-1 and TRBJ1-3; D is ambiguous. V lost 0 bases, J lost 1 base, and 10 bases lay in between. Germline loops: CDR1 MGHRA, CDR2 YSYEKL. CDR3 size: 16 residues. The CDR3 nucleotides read TGCGCCAGCAGCCAAGACCGCGGGTATTCTGGAAACACCATATATTTT. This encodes CASSQDRGYSGNTIYF.

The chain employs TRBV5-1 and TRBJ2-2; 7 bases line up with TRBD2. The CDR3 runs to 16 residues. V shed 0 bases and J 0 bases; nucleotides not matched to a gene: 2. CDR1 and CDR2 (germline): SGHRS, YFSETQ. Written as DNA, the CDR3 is TGCGCCAGCAGCTTGGGCGGGGGTTCGAACACCGGGGAGCTGTTTTTT. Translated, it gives CASSLGGGSNTGELFF.

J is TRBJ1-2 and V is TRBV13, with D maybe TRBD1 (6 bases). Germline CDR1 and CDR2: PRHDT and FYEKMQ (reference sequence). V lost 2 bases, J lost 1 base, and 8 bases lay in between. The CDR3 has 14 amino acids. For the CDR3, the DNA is TGTGCCAGCAGCTTAAGGACAGATAACTATGGCTACACCTTC. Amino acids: CASSLRTDNYGYTF.

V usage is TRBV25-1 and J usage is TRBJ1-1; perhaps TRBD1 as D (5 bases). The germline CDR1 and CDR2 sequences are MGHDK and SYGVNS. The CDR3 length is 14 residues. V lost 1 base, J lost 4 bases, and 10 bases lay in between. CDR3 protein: CASSESWRGTEAFF. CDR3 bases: TGTGCCAGCAGTGAATCGTGGAGGGGCACTGAAGCTTTCTTT. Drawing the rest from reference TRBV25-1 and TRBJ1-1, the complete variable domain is EADIYQTPRYLVIGTGKKITLECSQTMGHDKMYWYQQDPGMELHLIHYSYGVNSTEKGDLSSESTVSRIRTEHFPLTLESARPSHTSQYLCASSESWRGTEAFFGQGTRLTVV.

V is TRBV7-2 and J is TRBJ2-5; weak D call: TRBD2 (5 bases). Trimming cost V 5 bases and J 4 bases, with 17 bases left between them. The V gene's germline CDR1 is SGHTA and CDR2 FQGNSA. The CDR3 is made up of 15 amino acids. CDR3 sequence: CASSAGGWSGETQYF. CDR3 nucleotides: TGTGCCAGCAGCGCAGGTGGATGGAGCGGAGAGACCCAGTACTTC.

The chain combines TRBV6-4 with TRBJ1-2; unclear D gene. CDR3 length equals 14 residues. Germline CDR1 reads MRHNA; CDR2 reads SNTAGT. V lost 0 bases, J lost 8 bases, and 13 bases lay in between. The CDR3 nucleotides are TGTGCCAGCAGTGACTCGCAAGACTTCGGGGGCTACACCTTC. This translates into CASSDSQDFGGYTF.

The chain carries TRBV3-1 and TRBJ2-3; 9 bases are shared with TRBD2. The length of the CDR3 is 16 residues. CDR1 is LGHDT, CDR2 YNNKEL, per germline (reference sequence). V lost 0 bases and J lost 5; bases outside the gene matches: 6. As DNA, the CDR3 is TGTGCCAGCAGCCAAGATGGGCGGGGGGGCGAAGATACGCAGTATTTT. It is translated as CASSQDGRGGEDTQYF.

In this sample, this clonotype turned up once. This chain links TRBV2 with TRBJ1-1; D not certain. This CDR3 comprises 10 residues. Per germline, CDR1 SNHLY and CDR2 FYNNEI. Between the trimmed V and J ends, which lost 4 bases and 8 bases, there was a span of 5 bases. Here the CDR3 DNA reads TGTGCCAGCAGTGGGAGGGAAGCTTTCTTT. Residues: CASSGREAFF.

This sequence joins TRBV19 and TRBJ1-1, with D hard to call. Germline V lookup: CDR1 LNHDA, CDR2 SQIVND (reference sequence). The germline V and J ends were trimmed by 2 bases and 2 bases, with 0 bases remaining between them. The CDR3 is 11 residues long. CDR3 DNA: TGTGCCAGTAGTATAAACACTGAAGCTTTCTTT. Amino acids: CASSINTEAFF.

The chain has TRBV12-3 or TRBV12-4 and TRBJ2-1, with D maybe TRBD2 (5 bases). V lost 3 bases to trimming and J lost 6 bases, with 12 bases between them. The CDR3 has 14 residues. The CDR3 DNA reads TGTGCCAGCAGTTTCGTCCTAGCAGGCAATGAGCAGTTCTTC. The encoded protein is CASSFVLAGNEQFF.

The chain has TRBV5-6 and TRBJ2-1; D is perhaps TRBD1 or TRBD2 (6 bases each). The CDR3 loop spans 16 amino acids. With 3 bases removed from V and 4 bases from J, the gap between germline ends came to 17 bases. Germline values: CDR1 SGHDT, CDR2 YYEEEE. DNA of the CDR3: TGTGCCAGCAGCTCCTCCCCGGGGGCGGCGTACAATGAGCAGTTCTTC. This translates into CASSSSPGAAYNEQFF.

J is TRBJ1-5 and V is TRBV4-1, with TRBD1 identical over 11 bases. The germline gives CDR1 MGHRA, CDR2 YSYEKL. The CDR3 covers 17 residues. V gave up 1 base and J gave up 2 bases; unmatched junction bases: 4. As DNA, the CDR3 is TGCGCCAGCAGCCAAGGGGACAGGGGGGATGGCAATCAGCCCCAGCATTTT. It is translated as CASSQGDRGDGNQPQHF.

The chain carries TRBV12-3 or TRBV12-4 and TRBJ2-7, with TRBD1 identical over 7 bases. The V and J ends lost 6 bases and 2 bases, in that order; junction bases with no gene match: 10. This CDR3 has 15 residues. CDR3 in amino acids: CASSGDGDRPYEQYF. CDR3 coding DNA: TGTGCCAGCAGCGGGGACGGGGACAGACCCTACGAGCAGTACTTC.

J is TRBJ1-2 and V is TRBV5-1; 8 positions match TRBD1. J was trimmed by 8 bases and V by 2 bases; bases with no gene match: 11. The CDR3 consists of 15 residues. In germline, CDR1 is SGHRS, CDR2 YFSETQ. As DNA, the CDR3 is TGCGCCAGCAGCTTCCGGACAGGGTACAGAGGAGGCTACACCTTC. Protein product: CASSFRTGYRGGYTF.